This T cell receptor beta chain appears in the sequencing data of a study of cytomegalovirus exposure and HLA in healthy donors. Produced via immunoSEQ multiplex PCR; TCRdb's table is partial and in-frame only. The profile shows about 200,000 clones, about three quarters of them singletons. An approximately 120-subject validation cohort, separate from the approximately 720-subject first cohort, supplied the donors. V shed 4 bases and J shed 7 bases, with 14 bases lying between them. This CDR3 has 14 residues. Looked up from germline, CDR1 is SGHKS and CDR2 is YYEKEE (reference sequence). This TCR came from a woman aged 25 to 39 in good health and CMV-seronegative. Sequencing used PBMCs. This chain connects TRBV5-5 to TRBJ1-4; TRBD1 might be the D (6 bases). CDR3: CASSPTPQGEKLFF. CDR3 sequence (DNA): TGTGCCAGCAGCCCAACTCCACAGGGTGAAAAACTGTTTTTT.